In this sample, the clone carrying this TCR beta chain turned up once. The data were obtained in a study of blood T cell repertoires in COVID-19. Study context: The United States, Italy and Spain were the sources of the acute and convalescent COVID-19 samples. T cells, B-cell-depleted T cells, or PBMCs supplied cDNA or gDNA.

Membership in each cohort depended on participant-reported clinical history. Cohort 3 donors counted as recovered after two negative PCRs, clearance, or resolved symptoms. The V end was cut by 7 bases, the J end by 4 bases, with 13 bases between. This CDR3 contains 13 residues. Germline CDR1 is MNHEY and CDR2 is SVGAGI. TCRdb keeps only in-frame clones here, not all; method: immunoSEQ multiplex PCR. In the table there are approximately 490,000 clones, approximately 91% of which are singletons. Sequenced input: PBMCs or T cells enriched from blood (not recorded which). The TCR originated in a woman between 55 and 75 years old who had recovered from COVID-19. The V call is TRBV6-5, the J call TRBJ1-2; D gene unclear. CDR3 loop: CASIDPRGYGYTF. The CDR3 DNA reads as TGTGCCAGCATCGACCCACGGGGCTATGGCTACACCTTC.